This TCR beta chain was sequenced for a study of CXCR3-negative and CXCR3-positive naive CD8 T cells. Details on this clonotype: Its target is not known.

This CDR3 is 15 amino acids long. From germline, CDR1 is LNHNV and CDR2 YYDKDF (reference sequence). Carrying UMI labels, the TRB cDNA libraries were prepared through 5' RACE. After re-calling the 5' RACE reads, TCRdb lists one entry per CDR3 protein, DNA absent. The sample table includes some 50,000 distinct CDR3 sequences. Study-wide findings and caveats: Diversity ran similarly high across both naive subsets but far lower in memory CD8+ cells. Naive CXCR3-positive and CXCR3-negative cells shared similar TRBV-TRBJ usage, unlike memory cells. More hydrophobic TRB CDR3s were found in CXCR3-positive naive cells than in CXCR3-negative naive cells.

This TCR was recovered from a human donor in good health. Some clones in this sample may be carry-over from other donors' samples. The chain uses TRBV15 and TRBJ2-7; TCRdb names TRBD1, which stays unverified in the absence of DNA. Sequenced: naive CXCR3- CD8+ T cells from blood. Subset described: CD45RO-CCR7+CD27+CD95- naive CD8+ T cells lacking CXCR3 (TNR3-). The CDR3 sequence: CATSRGQGAAYEQYF.